The source of this T cell receptor (beta chain) is a study of blood T cell repertoires in COVID-19. TCRdb's table, derived via immunoSEQ multiplex PCR, lists solely in-frame clones and lacks some. This table has fewer than 400,000 clones, more than 75% appearing once. Looked up from germline, CDR1 is SQVTM and CDR2 is ANQGSEA. This CDR3 has 13 amino acids. V lost 3 bases and J lost 9; bases outside the gene matches: 7. Individuals aged roughly 18 to 90 years were recruited from 24 US areas. Resolution of symptoms, clearance, or two negative PCRs was present in recovered Cohort 3 donors. This receptor was taken from a man younger than 40 who had recovered from COVID-19. The source material was PBMCs or T cells enriched from blood (not recorded which). The rearrangement uses TRBV29-1 and TRBJ2-2; 7 bases line up with TRBD1. In DNA, the CDR3 is TGCAGCGTTGATTTGCAGGGGGATCGGGAGCTGTTTTTT. Translating it yields CSVDLQGDRELFF.